This TCR beta chain was sequenced for a study of T cells in Graves' hyperthyroidism and ophthalmopathy. It was RNA transcripts that yielded the amplified TCR beta CDR3 regions. HTBI primers drove first-round RT-PCR of the TCR CDR3. TCRdb used MiXCR to reprocess the multiplex PCR reads, holding one entry per CDR3 protein. The sample holds more than 300,000 distinct CDR3 sequences; less than 15% are singletons and the top ten take 9.2%. Hyperthyroidism patients were newly diagnosed, had disease duration under 2 months, and were aged 18 to 65 years. Thyroid ultrasound, orbital computed tomography, clinical symptoms, and serum thyroxine and TRAb underpinned diagnoses. The CDR3 runs 16 residues. Trimming pared 5 bases from V and 1 base from J, leaving 15 bases between. CDR1 SGHTA and CDR2 FQGTGA come from the germline V gene. Whole-study findings and limits: Clonotypes that were expanded in thyroid above 0.001 mostly appeared in blood too.

Comments on this clonotype: Its antigen is currently unknown.

This chain links TRBV7-3 with TRBJ2-1; D may correspond to TRBD1 or TRBD2 (6 bases each). The specimen sequenced was blood. This sequence originates from a woman between 18 and 29 years old with Graves' hyperthyroidism. The CDR3 coding sequence is TGTGCCAGCAGCCGGGGGCATACGGATTCCTACAATGAGCAGTTCTTC. This gives the protein CASSRGHTDSYNEQFF. Supplemented by reference TRBV7-3 and TRBJ2-1, the full variable domain reads GAGVSQTPSNKVTEKGKYVELRCDPISGHTALYWYRQSLGQGPEFLIYFQGTGAADDSGLPNDRFFAVRPEGSVSTLKIQRTERGDSAVYLCASSRGHTDSYNEQFFGPGTRLTVL.